Sequencing of this T cell receptor (beta chain) was carried out in a study of blood T cell repertoires in COVID-19. About the study: Some COVID-19 samples were acute and others convalescent; all came from the United States, Italy and Spain. The analysed material was cDNA or gDNA that came from T cells, B-cell-depleted T cells, or PBMCs.

As processed by the authors: Amplification of reference gene primers was used by the study to estimate nucleated cell counts. TCRdb's table, derived via immunoSEQ multiplex PCR, lists solely in-frame clones and lacks some. That table gives V, J and clone size, and the DNA gave D and trimming. The data hold about 100,000 clones, with 92% observed a single time. This clone is a singleton in its sample. This CDR3 has 15 amino acids. Trimming took 0 bases from V and 2 from J, leaving 8 bases between them. Germline values: CDR1 MNHEY, CDR2 SVGAGI. Material: peripheral blood. The chain joins TRBV6-5 to TRBJ2-4, with a tentative D call TRBD1 (6 bases). The sequence was collected from a man aged 70 or older with acute or convalescent COVID-19. The CDR3 sequence: CASSYSQGPKNIQYF. CDR3 in DNA: TGTGCCAGCAGTTACTCGCAGGGGCCCAAAAACATTCAGTACTTC.